The 7 T cell receptor beta chains below were found in one sample sequenced in a study of T cell responses to AZD1222 COVID-19 vaccine. TCRdb's table, derived via immunoSEQ multiplex PCR, lists solely in-frame clones and lacks some. The sample includes some 55,000 clones, roughly nine tenths of them seen just once. The starting material was peripheral blood, obtained on day 0 of AZD1222 vaccination. The receptors stem from an adult in good health.

The chain uses TRBV28 and TRBJ1-4; possible D gene TRBD1, 6 bases. The CDR3 runs 12 residues. CDR1 MDHEN and CDR2 SYDVKM come from the germline V gene. Trimming removed 7 bases from V and 8 bases from J, with 11 bases in between. The CDR3: CASKGGGEKLFF. As DNA, the CDR3 is TGTGCCAGCAAGGGAGGGGGAGAAAAACTGTTTTTT.

The chain links TRBV18 to TRBJ2-7, with TRBD2 matching over 11 bases. V trimming: 4 bases; J trimming: 2 bases; junction bases outside the gene matches: 1. This CDR3 region has 14 residues. The germline CDR1 and CDR2 sequences are KGHSH and LQKENI. CDR3 sequence (DNA): TGTGCCAGCTCACGTAGCGGGGGGGCCTACGAGCAGTACTTC. As protein: CASSRSGGAYEQYF.

The chain recombines TRBV2 with TRBJ1-2, with D maybe TRBD1 (5 bases). CDR3 length: 14 residues. The germline CDR1 and CDR2 sequences are SNHLY and FYNNEI. Trimming stripped 7 bases from V and 3 bases from J, with 15 bases between. In nucleotides, the CDR3 is TGTGCCAGCAAGTCCGCGGGGGTAGACTATGGCTACACCTTC. It specifies CASKSAGVDYGYTF.

This clone was observed once. This chain links TRBV5-1 with TRBJ2-7; D may match TRBD1 or TRBD2 (6 bases each). The CDR3 runs to 15 residues. V was shortened by 4 bases and J by 4 bases, with 18 bases between the two germline ends. Germline V gene sequence: CDR1 SGHRS, CDR2 YFSETQ. In DNA form, the CDR3 reads TGCGCCAGCAGCCGCACGGGGGCCAACGATTACGAGCAGTACTTC. This gives the protein CASSRTGANDYEQYF.

The rearrangement links TRBV19 to TRBJ1-2, with TRBD1 as a possible D gene (6 bases). Looked up from germline, CDR1 is LNHDA and CDR2 is SQIVND (reference sequence). The V end was cut by 7 bases, the J end by 4 bases, with 10 bases between. The CDR3 covers 12 residues. In DNA form, the CDR3 reads TGTGCCAGTAATTCACAGGGCTATGGCTACACCTTC. This codes for CASNSQGYGYTF.

This clone was observed a handful of times. This chain connects TRBV11-2 to TRBJ1-2, with 7 bases lining up with TRBD1. This CDR3 has 15 amino acids. Germline loops: CDR1 SGHAT, CDR2 FQNNGV. J lost 8 bases, V lost 5 bases, and 14 bases had no gene match. CDR3: CASSTRLTGRGGYTF. The CDR3 nucleotides read TGTGCCAGCAGCACACGATTGACAGGGAGGGGCGGCTACACCTTC.

The genes are TRBV28 and TRBJ1-2; D is undetermined. CDR3 length: 12 residues. Trimming cost V 2 bases and J 5 bases, with 6 bases left between them. Germline V gene sequence: CDR1 MDHEN, CDR2 SYDVKM. The CDR3 sequence is CASSLGVYGYTF. In DNA, the CDR3 is TGTGCCAGCAGTTTAGGGGTTTATGGCTACACCTTC.